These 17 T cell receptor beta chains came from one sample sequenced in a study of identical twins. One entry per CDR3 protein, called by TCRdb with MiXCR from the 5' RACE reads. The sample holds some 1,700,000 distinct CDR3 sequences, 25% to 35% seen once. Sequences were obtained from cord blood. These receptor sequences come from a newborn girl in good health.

CDR3 region: CAISESLGGNTGELFF. CDR3 nucleotide sequence: TGTGCCATCAGTGAGTCCCTAGGCGGGAACACCGGGGAGCTGTTTTTT. The V and J genes are TRBV10-3 and TRBJ2-2; D remains ambiguous. Germline V gene sequence: CDR1 ENHRY, CDR2 SYGVKD. The V end was cut by 0 bases, the J end by 1 base, with 9 bases between. The CDR3 is made up of 16 amino acids.

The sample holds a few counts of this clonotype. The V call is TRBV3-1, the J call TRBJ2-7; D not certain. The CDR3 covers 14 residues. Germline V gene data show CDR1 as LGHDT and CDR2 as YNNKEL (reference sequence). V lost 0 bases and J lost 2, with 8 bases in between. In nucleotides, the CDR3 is TGTGCCAGCAGCCAAGATTTTCCGGCCTACGAGCAGTACTTC. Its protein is CASSQDFPAYEQYF.

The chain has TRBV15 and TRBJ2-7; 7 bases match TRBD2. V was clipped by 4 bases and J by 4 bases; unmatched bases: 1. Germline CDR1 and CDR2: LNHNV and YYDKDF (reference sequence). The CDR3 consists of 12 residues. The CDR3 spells CATSMGGYEQYF. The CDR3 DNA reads TGTGCCACCAGCATGGGAGGGTACGAGCAGTACTTC.

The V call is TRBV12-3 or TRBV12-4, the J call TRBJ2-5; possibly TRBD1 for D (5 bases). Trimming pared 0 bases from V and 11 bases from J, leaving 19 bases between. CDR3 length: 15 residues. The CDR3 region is CASSLATAAYNEQYF. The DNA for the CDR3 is TGTGCCAGCAGTTTAGCGACAGCCGCTTACAATGAGCAGTACTTC.

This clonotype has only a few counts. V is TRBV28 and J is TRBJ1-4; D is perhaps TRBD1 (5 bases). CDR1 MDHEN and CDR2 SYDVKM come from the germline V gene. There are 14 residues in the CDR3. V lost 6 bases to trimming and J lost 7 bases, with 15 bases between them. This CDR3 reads CASSTRQLLEKLFF. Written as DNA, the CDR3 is TGTGCCAGCAGCACCCGACAGCTCCTTGAAAAACTGTTTTTT.

CDR3 region: CASSVALGWETQYF. The CDR3, as DNA: TGTGCCAGCAGCGTAGCTCTTGGATGGGAGACCCAGTACTTC. The chain couples TRBV9 to TRBJ2-5; D uncertain. This CDR3 comprises 14 residues. The germline V and J ends were trimmed by 0 bases and 5 bases, with 11 bases remaining between them. Germline CDR1 and CDR2: SGDLS and YYNGEE.

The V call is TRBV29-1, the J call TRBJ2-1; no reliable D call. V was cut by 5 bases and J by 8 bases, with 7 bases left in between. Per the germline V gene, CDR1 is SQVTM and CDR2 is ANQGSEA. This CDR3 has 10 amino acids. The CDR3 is CSVYDYEQFF. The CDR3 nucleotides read TGCAGCGTTTATGACTATGAGCAGTTCTTC.

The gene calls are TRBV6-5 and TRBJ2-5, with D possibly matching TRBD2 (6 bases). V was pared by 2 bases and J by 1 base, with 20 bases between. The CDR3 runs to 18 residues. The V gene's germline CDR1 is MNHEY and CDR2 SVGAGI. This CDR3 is CASSYSGSTGRSQETQYF. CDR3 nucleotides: TGTGCCAGCAGTTACAGCGGGTCCACCGGGAGAAGCCAAGAGACCCAGTACTTC.

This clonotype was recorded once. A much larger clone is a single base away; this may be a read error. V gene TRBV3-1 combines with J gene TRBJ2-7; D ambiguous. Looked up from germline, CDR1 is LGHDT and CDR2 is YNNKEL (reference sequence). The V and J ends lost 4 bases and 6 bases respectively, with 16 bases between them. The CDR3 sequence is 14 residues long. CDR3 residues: CASSPTPPTCEQYF. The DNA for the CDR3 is TGTGCCAGCAGCCCGACTCCTCCTACCTGCGAGCAGTACTTC.

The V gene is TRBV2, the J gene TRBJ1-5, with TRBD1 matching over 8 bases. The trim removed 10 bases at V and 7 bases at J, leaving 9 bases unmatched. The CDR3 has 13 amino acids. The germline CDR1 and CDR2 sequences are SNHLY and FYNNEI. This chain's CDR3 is CATDRERDQPQHF. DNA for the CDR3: TGTGCCACGGACAGGGAACGGGACCAGCCCCAGCATTTT.

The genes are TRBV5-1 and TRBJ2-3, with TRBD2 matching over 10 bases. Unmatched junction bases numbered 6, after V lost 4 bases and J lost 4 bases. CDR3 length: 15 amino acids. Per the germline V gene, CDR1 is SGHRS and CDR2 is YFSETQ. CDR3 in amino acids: CASSVGLADSDTQYF. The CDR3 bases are TGCGCCAGCAGCGTTGGACTAGCGGATTCAGATACGCAGTATTTT.

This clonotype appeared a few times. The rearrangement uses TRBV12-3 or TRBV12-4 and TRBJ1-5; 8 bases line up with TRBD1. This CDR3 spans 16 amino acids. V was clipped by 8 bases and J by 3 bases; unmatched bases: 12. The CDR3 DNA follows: TGTGCCAGCGGAACAATAGACAGGGGCTACAATCAGCCCCAGCATTTT. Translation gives CASGTIDRGYNQPQHF.

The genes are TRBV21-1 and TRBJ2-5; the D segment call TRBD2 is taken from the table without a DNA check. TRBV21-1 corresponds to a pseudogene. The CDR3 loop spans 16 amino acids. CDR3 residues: CASSPRSPGRQETQYF. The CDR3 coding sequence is TGTGCCAGCAGCCCGCGCAGTCCAGGGAGGCAAGAGACCCAGTACTTC.

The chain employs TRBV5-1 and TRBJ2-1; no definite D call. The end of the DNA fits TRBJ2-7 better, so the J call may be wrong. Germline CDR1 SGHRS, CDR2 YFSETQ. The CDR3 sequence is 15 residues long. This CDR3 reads CASSFKETPYNEQYF. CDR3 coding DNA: TGCGCCAGCAGCTTCAAGGAAACCCCCTACAATGAGCAGTACTTC.

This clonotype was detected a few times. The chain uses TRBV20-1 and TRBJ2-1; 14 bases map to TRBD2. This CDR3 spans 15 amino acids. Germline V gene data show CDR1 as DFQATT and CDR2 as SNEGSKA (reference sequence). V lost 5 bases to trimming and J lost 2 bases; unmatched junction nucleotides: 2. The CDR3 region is CSAPGLAGAYNEQFF. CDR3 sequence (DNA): TGCAGTGCTCCGGGACTAGCGGGAGCCTACAATGAGCAGTTCTTC.

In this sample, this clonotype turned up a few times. The DNA of the CDR3 is TGCAGTGCTCGAAACCCGACTAGCCTCGATGAGCAGTTCTTC. Translated, it gives CSARNPTSLDEQFF. J is TRBJ2-1 and V is TRBV20-1; 7 bases are a match to TRBD2. V lost 5 bases to trimming and J lost 8 bases; unmatched junction nucleotides: 12. The CDR3 spans 14 residues. Germline V CDR1 and CDR2: DFQATT, SNEGSKA (reference sequence).

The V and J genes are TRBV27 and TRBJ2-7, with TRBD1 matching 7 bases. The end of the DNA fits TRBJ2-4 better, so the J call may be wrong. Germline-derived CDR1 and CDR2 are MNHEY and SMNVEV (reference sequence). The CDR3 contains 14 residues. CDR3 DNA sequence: TGTGCCAGCAGTTTATCGGGCAGGGGGAACATTCAGTACTTC. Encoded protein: CASSLSGRGNIQYF.